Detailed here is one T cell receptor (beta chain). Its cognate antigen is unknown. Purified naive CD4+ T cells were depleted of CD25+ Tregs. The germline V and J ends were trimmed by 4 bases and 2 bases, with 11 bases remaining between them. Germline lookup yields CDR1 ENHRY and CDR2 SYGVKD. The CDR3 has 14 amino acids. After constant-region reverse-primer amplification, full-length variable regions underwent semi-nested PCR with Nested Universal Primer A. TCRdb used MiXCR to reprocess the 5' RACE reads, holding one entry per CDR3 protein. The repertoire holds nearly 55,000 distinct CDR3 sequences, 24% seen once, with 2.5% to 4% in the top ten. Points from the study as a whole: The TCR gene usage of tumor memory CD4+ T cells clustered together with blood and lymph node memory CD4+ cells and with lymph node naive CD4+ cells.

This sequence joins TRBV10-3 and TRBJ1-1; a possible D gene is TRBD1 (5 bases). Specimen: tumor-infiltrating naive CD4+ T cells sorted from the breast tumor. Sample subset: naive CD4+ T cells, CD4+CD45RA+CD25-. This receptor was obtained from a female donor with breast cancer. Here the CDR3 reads CAISVRGDNTEAFF. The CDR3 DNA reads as TGTGCCATCAGTGTGAGAGGGGATAACACTGAAGCTTTCTTT.